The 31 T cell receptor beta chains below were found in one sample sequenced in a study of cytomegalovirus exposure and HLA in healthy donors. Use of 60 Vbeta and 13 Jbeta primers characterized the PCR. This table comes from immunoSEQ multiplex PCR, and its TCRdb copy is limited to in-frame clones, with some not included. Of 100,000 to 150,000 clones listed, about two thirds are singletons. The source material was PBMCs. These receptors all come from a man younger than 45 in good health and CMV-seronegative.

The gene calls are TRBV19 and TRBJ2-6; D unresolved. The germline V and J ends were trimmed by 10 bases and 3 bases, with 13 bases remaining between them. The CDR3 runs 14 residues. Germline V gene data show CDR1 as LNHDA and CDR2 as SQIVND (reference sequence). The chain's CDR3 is CATSPTGGANVLTF. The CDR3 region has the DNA TGTGCCACCTCCCCTACGGGTGGGGCCAACGTCCTGACTTTC.

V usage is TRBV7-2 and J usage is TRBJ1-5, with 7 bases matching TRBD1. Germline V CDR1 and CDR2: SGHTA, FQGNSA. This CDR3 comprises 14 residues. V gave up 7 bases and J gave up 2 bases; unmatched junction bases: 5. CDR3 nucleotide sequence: TGTGCCAGCACCCCAGACAGGGGCAATCAGCCCCAGCATTTT. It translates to CASTPDRGNQPQHF.

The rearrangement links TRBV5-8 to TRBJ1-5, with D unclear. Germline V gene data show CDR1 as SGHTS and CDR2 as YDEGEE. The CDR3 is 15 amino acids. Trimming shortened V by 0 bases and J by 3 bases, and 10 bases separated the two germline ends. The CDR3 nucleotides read TGTGCCAGCAGCTTGGGAGGGTATTCCAATCAGCCCCAGCATTTT. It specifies CASSLGGYSNQPQHF.

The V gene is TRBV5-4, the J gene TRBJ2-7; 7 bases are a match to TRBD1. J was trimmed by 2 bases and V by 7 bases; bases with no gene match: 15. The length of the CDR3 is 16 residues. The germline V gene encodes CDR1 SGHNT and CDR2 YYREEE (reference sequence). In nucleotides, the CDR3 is TGTGCCAGCGCTGGGTTTGGACAGGACCTAGCCTACGAGCAGTACTTC. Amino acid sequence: CASAGFGQDLAYEQYF.

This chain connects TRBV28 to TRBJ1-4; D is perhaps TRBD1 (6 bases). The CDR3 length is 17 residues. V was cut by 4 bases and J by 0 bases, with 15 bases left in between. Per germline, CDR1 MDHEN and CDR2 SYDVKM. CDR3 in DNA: TGTGCCAGCAGTTCCCCGGGGGGGGCAGCAACTAATGAAAAACTGTTTTTT. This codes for CASSSPGGAATNEKLFF. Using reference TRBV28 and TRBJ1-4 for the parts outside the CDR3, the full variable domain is DVKVTQSSRYLVKRTGEKVFLECVQDMDHENMFWYRQDPGLGLRLIYFSYDVKMKEKGDIPEGYSVSREKKERFSLILESASTNQTSMYLCASSSPGGAATNEKLFFGSGTQLSVL.

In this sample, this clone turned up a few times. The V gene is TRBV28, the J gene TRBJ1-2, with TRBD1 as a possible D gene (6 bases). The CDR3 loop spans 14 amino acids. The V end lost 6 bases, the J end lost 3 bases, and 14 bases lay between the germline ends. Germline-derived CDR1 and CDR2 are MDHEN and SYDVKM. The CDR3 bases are TGTGCCAGCAGCCCTCTCAGGGGCCACTATGGCTACACCTTC. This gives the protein CASSPLRGHYGYTF.

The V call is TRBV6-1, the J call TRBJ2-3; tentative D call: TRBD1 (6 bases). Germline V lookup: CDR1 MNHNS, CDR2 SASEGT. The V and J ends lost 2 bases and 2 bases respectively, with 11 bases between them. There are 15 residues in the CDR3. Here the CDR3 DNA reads TGTGCCAGCAGTGAATACGGACAGCCCACAGATACGCAGTATTTT. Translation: CASSEYGQPTDTQYF.

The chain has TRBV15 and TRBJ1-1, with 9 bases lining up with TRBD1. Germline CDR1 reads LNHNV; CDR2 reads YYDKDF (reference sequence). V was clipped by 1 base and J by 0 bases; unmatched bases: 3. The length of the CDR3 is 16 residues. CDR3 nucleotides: TGTGCCACCAGCAGAGGGGACAGGGACTTGAACACTGAAGCTTTCTTT. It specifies CATSRGDRDLNTEAFF.

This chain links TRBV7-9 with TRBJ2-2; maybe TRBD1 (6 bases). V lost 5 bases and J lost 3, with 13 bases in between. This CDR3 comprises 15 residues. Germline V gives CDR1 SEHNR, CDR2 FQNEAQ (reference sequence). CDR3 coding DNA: TGTGCCAGCAGCGTTTTACAGGGCCACACCGGGGAGCTGTTTTTT. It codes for CASSVLQGHTGELFF.

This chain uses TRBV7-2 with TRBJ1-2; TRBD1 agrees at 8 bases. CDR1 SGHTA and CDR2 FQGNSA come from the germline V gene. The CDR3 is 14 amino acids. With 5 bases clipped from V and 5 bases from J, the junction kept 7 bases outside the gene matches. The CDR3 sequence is CASSTDRGPYGYTF. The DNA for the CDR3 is TGTGCCAGCAGCACCGACAGGGGACCTTATGGCTACACCTTC.

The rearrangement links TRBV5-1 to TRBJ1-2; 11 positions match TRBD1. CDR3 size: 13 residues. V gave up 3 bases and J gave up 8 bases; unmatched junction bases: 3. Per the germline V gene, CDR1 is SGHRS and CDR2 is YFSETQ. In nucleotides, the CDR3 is TGCGCCAGCAGCTCGGGACAGGGGGACGGCTACACCTTC. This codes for CASSSGQGDGYTF. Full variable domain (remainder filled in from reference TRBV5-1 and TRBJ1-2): KAGVTQTPRYLIKTRGQQVTLSCSPISGHRSVSWYQQTPGQGLQFLFEYFSETQRNKGNFPGRFSGRQFSNSRSEMNVSTLELGDSALYLCASSSGQGDGYTFGSGTRLTVV.

The CDR3 DNA sequence: TGCGCCAGCAGCGACAGGGGCCCCACAGATACGCAGTATTTT. Amino acids: CASSDRGPTDTQYF. This chain uses TRBV4-1 with TRBJ2-3; 8 positions match TRBD1. Trimming at V came to 5 bases and at J to 2 bases, leaving 3 bases not matched to a gene. This CDR3 contains 14 residues. Germline V lookup: CDR1 MGHRA, CDR2 YSYEKL.

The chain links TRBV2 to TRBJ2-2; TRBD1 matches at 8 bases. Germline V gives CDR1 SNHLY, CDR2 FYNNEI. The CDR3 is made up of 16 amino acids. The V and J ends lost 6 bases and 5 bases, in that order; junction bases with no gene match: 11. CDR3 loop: CASSRRGTGGTGELFF. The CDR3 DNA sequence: TGTGCCAGCAGCCGAAGAGGGACAGGAGGGACCGGGGAGCTGTTTTTT.

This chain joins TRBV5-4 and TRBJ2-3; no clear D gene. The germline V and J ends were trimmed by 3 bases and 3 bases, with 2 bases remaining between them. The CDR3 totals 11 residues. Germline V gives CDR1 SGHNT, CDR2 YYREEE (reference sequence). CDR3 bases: TGTGCCAGCAGCTCGACAGATACGCAGTATTTT. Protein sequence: CASSSTDTQYF.

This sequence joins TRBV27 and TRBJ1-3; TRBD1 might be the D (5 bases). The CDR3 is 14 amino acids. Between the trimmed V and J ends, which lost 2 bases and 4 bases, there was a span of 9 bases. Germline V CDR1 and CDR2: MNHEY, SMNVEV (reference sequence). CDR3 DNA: TGTGCCAGCAGTTTACAGGGCGCCGGAAACACCATATATTTT. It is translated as CASSLQGAGNTIYF.

DNA of the CDR3: TGTGCCAGCAGCAGGGGTAACTATGGCTACACCTTC. This encodes CASSRGNYGYTF. This sequence joins TRBV28 and TRBJ1-2, with a weak D call TRBD1 (6 bases). In germline, CDR1 is MDHEN, CDR2 SYDVKM. The CDR3 consists of 12 residues. Trimming took off 6 bases at V and 1 base at J, with 6 bases between the two ends.

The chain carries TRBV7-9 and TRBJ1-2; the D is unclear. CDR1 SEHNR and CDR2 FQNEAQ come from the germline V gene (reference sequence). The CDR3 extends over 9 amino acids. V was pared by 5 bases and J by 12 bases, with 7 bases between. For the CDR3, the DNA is TGTGCCAGCAGCACCCGGGACACCTTC. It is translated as CASSTRDTF.

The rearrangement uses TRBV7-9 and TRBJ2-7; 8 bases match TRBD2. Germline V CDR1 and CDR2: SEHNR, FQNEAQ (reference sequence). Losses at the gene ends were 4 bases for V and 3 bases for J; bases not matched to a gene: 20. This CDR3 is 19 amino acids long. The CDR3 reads CASSSGGSNLARQDYEQYF. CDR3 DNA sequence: TGTGCCAGCAGCTCGGGGGGGTCCAACCTGGCCCGCCAGGACTACGAGCAGTACTTC.

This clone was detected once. In DNA form, the CDR3 reads TGCGCCAGCAGCCCCGCTAGCAATGAGCAGTTCTTC. Protein product: CASSPASNEQFF. The chain uses TRBV4-1 and TRBJ2-1; D gene unclear. CDR1 is MGHRA, CDR2 YSYEKL, per germline. V lost 4 bases and J lost 6, with 7 bases in between. The CDR3 is 12 amino acids.

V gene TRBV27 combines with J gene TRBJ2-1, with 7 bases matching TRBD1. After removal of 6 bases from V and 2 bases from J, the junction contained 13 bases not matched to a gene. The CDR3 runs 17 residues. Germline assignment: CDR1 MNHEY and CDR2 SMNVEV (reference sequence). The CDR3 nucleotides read TGTGCCAGCAGCCTGGGACAGATAAGTCGGCCCTACAATGAGCAGTTCTTC. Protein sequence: CASSLGQISRPYNEQFF.

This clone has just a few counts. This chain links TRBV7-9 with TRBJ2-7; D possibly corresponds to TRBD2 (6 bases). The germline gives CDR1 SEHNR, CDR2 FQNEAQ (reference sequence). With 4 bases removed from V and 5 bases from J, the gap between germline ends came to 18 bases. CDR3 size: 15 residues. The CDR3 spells CASSSRPGPGDEQYF. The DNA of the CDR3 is TGTGCCAGCAGCTCGAGACCGGGCCCGGGGGACGAGCAGTACTTC.

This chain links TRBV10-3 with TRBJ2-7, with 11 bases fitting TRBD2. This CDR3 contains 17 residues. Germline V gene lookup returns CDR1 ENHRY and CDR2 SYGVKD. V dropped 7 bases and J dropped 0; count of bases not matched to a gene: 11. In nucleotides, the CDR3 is TGTGCCATCACCAAGACTAGCGGGGACAACCGCTCCTACGAGCAGTACTTC. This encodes CAITKTSGDNRSYEQYF.

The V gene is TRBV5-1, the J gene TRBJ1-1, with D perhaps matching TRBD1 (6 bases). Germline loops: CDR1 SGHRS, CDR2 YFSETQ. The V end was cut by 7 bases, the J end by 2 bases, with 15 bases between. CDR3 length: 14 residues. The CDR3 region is CASCRGSGNTEAFF. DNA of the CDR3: TGCGCCAGCTGCAGGGGTTCCGGCAACACTGAAGCTTTCTTT.

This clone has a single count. The CDR3 loop is CASSPSGNRYEQYF. In nucleotides, the CDR3 is TGTGCCAGCAGTCCATCGGGTAATCGCTACGAGCAGTACTTC. The J gene is TRBJ2-7, the V gene TRBV28; D gene unclear. The V and J ends lost 5 bases and 3 bases respectively, with 14 bases between them. The CDR3 runs to 14 residues. CDR1 and CDR2 from the germline V gene are MDHEN and SYDVKM.

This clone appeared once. CDR3: CASRGLANLNEQYF. The CDR3 DNA reads as TGTGCCAGCAGGGGACTAGCGAACTTAAACGAGCAGTACTTC. The J gene is TRBJ2-7, the V gene TRBV27, with 10 bases fitting TRBD2. The CDR3 has 14 residues. With 6 bases clipped from V and 5 bases from J, the junction kept 7 bases outside the gene matches. The germline V gene encodes CDR1 MNHEY and CDR2 SMNVEV (reference sequence).

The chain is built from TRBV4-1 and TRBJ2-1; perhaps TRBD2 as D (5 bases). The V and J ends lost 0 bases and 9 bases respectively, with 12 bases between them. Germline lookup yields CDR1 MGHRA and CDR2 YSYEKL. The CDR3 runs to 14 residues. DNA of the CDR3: TGCGCCAGCAGCCAAGAGGCTAGCTTTGGTGAGCAGTTCTTC. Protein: CASSQEASFGEQFF.

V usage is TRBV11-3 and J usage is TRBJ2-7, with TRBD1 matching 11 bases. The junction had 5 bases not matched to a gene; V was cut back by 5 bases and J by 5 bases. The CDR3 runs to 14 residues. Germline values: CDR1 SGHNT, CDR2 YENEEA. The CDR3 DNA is TGTGCCAGCAGCAAAGGACAGGGGGCGGACGAGCAGTACTTC. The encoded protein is CASSKGQGADEQYF.

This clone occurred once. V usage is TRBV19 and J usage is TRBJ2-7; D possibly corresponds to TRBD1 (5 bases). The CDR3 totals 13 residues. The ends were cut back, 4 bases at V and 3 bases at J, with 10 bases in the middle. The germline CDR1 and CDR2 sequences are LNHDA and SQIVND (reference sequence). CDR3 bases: TGTGCCAGTAGTACAGGGATGATCTACGAGCAGTACTTC. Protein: CASSTGMIYEQYF.

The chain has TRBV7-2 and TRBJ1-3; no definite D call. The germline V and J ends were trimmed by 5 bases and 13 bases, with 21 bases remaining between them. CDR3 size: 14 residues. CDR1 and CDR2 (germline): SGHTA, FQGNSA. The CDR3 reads CASSTVPGQRTIYF. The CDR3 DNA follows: TGTGCCAGCAGCACGGTACCGGGTCAGAGAACGATATATTTT. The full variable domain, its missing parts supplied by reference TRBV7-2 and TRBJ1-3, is GAGVSQSPSNKVTEKGKDVELRCDPISGHTALYWYRQSLGQGLEFLIYFQGNSAPDKSGLPSDRFSAERTGGSVSTLTIQRTQQEDSAVYLCASSTVPGQRTIYFGEGSWLTVV.

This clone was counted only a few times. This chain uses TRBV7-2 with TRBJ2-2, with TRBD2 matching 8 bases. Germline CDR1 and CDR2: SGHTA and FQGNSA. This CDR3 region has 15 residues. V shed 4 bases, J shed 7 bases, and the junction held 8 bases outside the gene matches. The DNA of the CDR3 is TGTGCCAGCAGCTCGACGAGACTAGCGAGCGGGGAGCTGTTTTTT. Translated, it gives CASSSTRLASGELFF. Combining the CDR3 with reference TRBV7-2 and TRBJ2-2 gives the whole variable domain GAGVSQSPSNKVTEKGKDVELRCDPISGHTALYWYRQSLGQGLEFLIYFQGNSAPDKSGLPSDRFSAERTGGSVSTLTIQRTQQEDSAVYLCASSSTRLASGELFFGEGSRLTVL.

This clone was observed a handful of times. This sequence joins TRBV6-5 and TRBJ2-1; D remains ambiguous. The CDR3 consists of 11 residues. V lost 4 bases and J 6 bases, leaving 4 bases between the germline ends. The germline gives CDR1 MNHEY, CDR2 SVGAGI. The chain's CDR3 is CASSFSNEQFF. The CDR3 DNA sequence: TGTGCCAGCAGTTTTAGCAATGAGCAGTTCTTC.